Sequencing of this TCR beta chain was carried out in a study of blood T cells in healthy people across ages. Sample-barcoded 5' priming and a J-beta primer mix drove a second PCR of 7 to 11 cycles. TCRdb independently ran MiXCR on the 5' RACE reads; one entry per CDR3 protein. Among 1,800,000 or so distinct CDR3 sequences listed, more than 35% were seen once. CDR3 length: 14 amino acids. Trimming shortened V by 0 bases and J by 2 bases, and 9 bases separated the two germline ends. Germline V gives CDR1 DFQATT, CDR2 SNEGSKA (reference sequence). The chain is built from TRBV20-1 and TRBJ2-3, with D uncertain. Specimen: blood. The TCR sequence derives from a human donor in good health. The CDR3 DNA reads as TGCAGTGCTAGAGACAGGCTCTACACAGATACGCAGTATTTT. Its translation: CSARDRLYTDTQYF.